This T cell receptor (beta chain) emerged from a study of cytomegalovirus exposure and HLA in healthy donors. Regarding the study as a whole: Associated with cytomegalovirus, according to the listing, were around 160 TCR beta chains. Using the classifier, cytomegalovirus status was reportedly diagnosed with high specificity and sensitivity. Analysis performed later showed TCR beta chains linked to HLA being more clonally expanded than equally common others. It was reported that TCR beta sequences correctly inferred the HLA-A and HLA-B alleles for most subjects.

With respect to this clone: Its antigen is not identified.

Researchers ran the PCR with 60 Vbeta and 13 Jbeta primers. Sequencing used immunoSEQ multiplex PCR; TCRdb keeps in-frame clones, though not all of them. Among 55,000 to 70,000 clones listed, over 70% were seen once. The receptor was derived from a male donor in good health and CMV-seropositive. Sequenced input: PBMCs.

CDR3 residues: CASSLTGEEFQPQHF. The CDR3 region has the DNA TGCGCCAGCAGCCTGACAGGGGAAGAGTTTCAGCCCCAGCATTTT. The V call is TRBV5-1, the J call TRBJ1-5, with 8 positions matching TRBD1. J gave up 6 bases and V 4 bases, and 9 bases lay outside the gene matches. CDR1 is SGHRS, CDR2 YFSETQ, per germline. The length of the CDR3 is 15 residues.